Shown below are 12 T cell receptor beta chains from a single sample sequenced in a study of CD8+ T cells in alopecia areata. Following RNA extraction, reverse transcription yielded cDNA that acted as the sequencing template. Assay: immunoSEQ multiplex PCR; the TCRdb copy retains only in-frame clones and omits some. The sample lists approximately 13,000 clones; approximately 50% were seen once. From alopecia areata patients, lesional scalp punch biopsies and peripheral blood were collected. The sample consisted of skin, taken at week 0. These receptors were collected from a human donor with alopecia areata.

J is TRBJ1-4 and V is TRBV7-9; D unclear. There are 16 residues in the CDR3. Trimming took off 5 bases at V and 7 bases at J, with 20 bases between the two ends. CDR1 SEHNR and CDR2 FQNEAQ come from the germline V gene (reference sequence). In nucleotides, the CDR3 is TGTGCCAGCAGCCATTATATCTCGTCAGGAGGTGAAAAACTGTTTTTT. Amino acid sequence: CASSHYISSGGEKLFF.

This chain connects TRBV11-2 to TRBJ2-7, with 13 bases that match TRBD2. The ends lost 4 bases at V and 7 bases at J; junction bases unmatched: 7. From germline, CDR1 is SGHAT and CDR2 FQNNGV. The CDR3 contains 15 residues. Here the CDR3 reads CASSSTGLAGQEQYF. The DNA of the CDR3 is TGTGCCAGCAGCTCTACGGGACTAGCGGGGCAAGAGCAGTACTTC. Full variable domain (remainder filled in from reference TRBV11-2 and TRBJ2-7): EAGVAQSPRYKIIEKRQSVAFWCNPISGHATLYWYQQILGQGPKLLIQFQNNGVVDDSQLPKDRFSAERLKGVDSTLKIQPAKLEDSAVYLCASSSTGLAGQEQYFGPGTRLTVT.

This clone has a handful of counts. The rearrangement links TRBV4-2 to TRBJ1-6; TRBD1 agrees at 7 bases. The V gene end was trimmed by 3 bases and the J gene end by 7 bases; junction bases not matched to a gene: 9. There are 16 residues in the CDR3. From germline, CDR1 is LGHNA and CDR2 YNFKEQ. The CDR3 nucleotides read TGTGCCAGCAGCCAGGAAACCGGGACAGTAAATTCACCCCTCCACTTT. It is translated as CASSQETGTVNSPLHF.

The V call is TRBV7-2, the J call TRBJ1-3; D is possibly TRBD1 (6 bases). The CDR3 is made up of 17 amino acids. Trimming took 1 base from V and 0 from J, leaving 13 bases between them. The germline CDR1 and CDR2 sequences are SGHTA and FQGNSA. The CDR3 nucleotides are TGTGCCAGCAGCTTAGTGGGACACCGGAGCTCTGGAAACACCATATATTTT. Its translation is CASSLVGHRSSGNTIYF.

This rearrangement joins TRBV2 to TRBJ1-2; D not certain. The CDR3 has 15 amino acids. Trimming cost V 2 bases and J 0 bases, with 10 bases left between them. Germline V gives CDR1 SNHLY, CDR2 FYNNEI. CDR3 amino acids: CASSETWETNYGYTF. The CDR3 DNA is TGTGCCAGCAGTGAAACATGGGAGACTAACTATGGCTACACCTTC.

The chain has TRBV7-2 and TRBJ2-5; possibly TRBD2 for D (7 bases). The CDR3 is 13 residues long. The V gene's germline CDR1 is SGHTA and CDR2 FQGNSA. Trimming took 6 bases from V and 4 from J, leaving 12 bases between them. The CDR3 DNA is TGTGCCAGCAGGGGGGGGCCAGGAGAGACCCAGTACTTC. Its protein product is CASRGGPGETQYF.

The rearrangement links TRBV2 to TRBJ2-7; D may be TRBD1 (7 bases). Germline CDR1 and CDR2: SNHLY and FYNNEI. With 6 bases removed from V and 8 bases from J, the gap between germline ends came to 14 bases. The CDR3 has 12 amino acids. The CDR3 DNA follows: TGTGCCAGCAGGGGAGGACAGGCCCAGCAGTACTTC. Residues: CASRGGQAQQYF.

The genes are TRBV27 and TRBJ1-1, with TRBD1 identical over 7 bases. The CDR3 sequence is 17 residues long. Germline values: CDR1 MNHEY, CDR2 SMNVEV (reference sequence). Germline trimming cut 3 bases from V and 2 bases from J; bases unmatched to any gene: 12. This CDR3 reads CASSFSPFRQGNTEAFF. The CDR3 region has the DNA TGTGCCAGCAGTTTTTCCCCTTTTAGACAGGGCAACACTGAAGCTTTCTTT.

The rearrangement uses TRBV2 and TRBJ1-5; no firm D call. V lost 4 bases and J lost 1, with 8 bases in between. CDR1 SNHLY and CDR2 FYNNEI come from the germline V gene. The CDR3 extends over 14 amino acids. CDR3 DNA sequence: TGTGCCAGCAGTGGGCCAGTGAGCAATCAGCCCCAGCATTTT. Protein: CASSGPVSNQPQHF.

This chain connects TRBV28 to TRBJ1-2; D possibly corresponds to TRBD1 (5 bases). The germline V gene encodes CDR1 MDHEN and CDR2 SYDVKM. Trimming removed 4 bases at V and 4 bases at J, with 19 bases between. The CDR3 is 16 amino acids. The CDR3: CASSSPRGTALYGYTF. The DNA for the CDR3 is TGTGCCAGCAGTTCCCCCCGGGGGACTGCGCTCTATGGCTACACCTTC.

The gene calls are TRBV14 and TRBJ2-5; D is undetermined. The V end lost 4 bases, the J end lost 2 bases, and 14 bases lay between the germline ends. This CDR3 is 15 amino acids long. CDR1 is SGHDN, CDR2 FVKESK, per germline. In nucleotides, the CDR3 is TGTGCCAGCAGCCTCATTGCGACCAAACAAGAGACCCAGTACTTC. This translates into CASSLIATKQETQYF.

This chain links TRBV10-3 with TRBJ1-2; the match to TRBD1 covers 7 bases. V was clipped by 10 bases and J by 7 bases; unmatched bases: 15. Germline values: CDR1 ENHRY, CDR2 SYGVKD. The CDR3 loop spans 14 amino acids. CDR3 sequence (DNA): TGTGCCACCTCACCCGACAGGGTGTTCGGTGGCTACACCTTC. Its protein product is CATSPDRVFGGYTF.